Following are 22 T cell receptor beta chains from one sample sequenced in a study of OX40 agonist ivuxolimab in advanced cancers. The method was immunoSEQ multiplex PCR; TCRdb's version includes in-frame clones alone and lacks a portion of them. The sample holds some 100,000 clones; around 84% are singletons and the top ten take more than 0.95%. Sequencing used CD4+ or CD8+ T cells sorted from blood, obtained in a trial of the OX40 agonist ivuxolimab. These receptors were collected from an adult with an advanced solid tumor such as melanoma, head and neck, liver or kidney cancer.

The chain joins TRBV6-1 to TRBJ1-5; D perhaps matches TRBD1 (5 bases). There are 14 residues in the CDR3. V gave up 1 base and J gave up 2 bases, with 6 bases separating them. Germline CDR1 and CDR2: MNHNS and SASEGT. This CDR3 reads CASSEGRGNQPQHF. DNA for the CDR3: TGTGCCAGCAGTGAAGGCAGGGGCAATCAGCCCCAGCATTTT.

The CDR3 DNA reads as TGTGCCAGCAGCTTGACAGGCTACGAGCAGTACTTC. This sequence encodes CASSLTGYEQYF. The chain joins TRBV7-8 to TRBJ2-7; the D gene is possibly TRBD1 (6 bases). V was shortened by 3 bases and J by 3 bases, with 6 bases between the two germline ends. The germline CDR1 and CDR2 sequences are SGHVS and FQNEAQ. CDR3 length: 12 residues.

V and J are TRBV27 and TRBJ1-1; D ambiguous. The CDR3 covers 11 residues. The V end was cut by 4 bases, the J end by 6 bases, with 6 bases between. The V gene's germline CDR1 is MNHEY and CDR2 SMNVEV (reference sequence). CDR3 in DNA: TGTGCCAGCAGTTCCGTATCTGAAGCTTTCTTT. The encoded protein is CASSSVSEAFF.

In its sample, this clone was seen a few times. The chain uses TRBV5-6 and TRBJ2-7; no clear D gene. Per germline, CDR1 SGHDT and CDR2 YYEEEE. Between the trimmed V and J ends, which lost 3 bases and 2 bases, there was a span of 12 bases. This CDR3 is 14 amino acids long. The CDR3 DNA is TGTGCCAGCAGCTCCCCGACAATAACCTACGAGCAGTACTTC. Translated, it gives CASSSPTITYEQYF.

The chain employs TRBV7-2 and TRBJ1-3, with D possibly being TRBD1 (5 bases). The V gene lost 5 bases and the J gene lost 7 bases, with 18 bases spanning the gap. The CDR3 covers 15 residues. Germline-derived CDR1 and CDR2 are SGHTA and FQGNSA. The CDR3 protein is CASSTLDMGGNTIYF. The CDR3 bases are TGTGCCAGCAGCACCTTGGACATGGGAGGGAACACCATATATTTT.

The chain employs TRBV7-3 and TRBJ2-2; D is undetermined. CDR3 length: 13 amino acids. V lost 1 base and J lost 7, with 7 bases in between. Germline CDR1 is SGHTA and CDR2 is FQGTGA. CDR3 region: CASSLNVFGELFF. As DNA, the CDR3 is TGTGCCAGCAGCTTAAATGTCTTCGGGGAGCTGTTTTTT. The whole variable domain, filled in from reference TRBV7-3 and TRBJ2-2, reads GAGVSQTPSNKVTEKGKYVELRCDPISGHTALYWYRQSLGQGPEFLIYFQGTGAADDSGLPNDRFFAVRPEGSVSTLKIQRTERGDSAVYLCASSLNVFGELFFGEGSRLTVL.

The chain employs TRBV29-1 and TRBJ2-5; 7 bases agree with TRBD1. V was clipped by 4 bases and J by 7 bases; unmatched bases: 3. Germline V gives CDR1 SQVTM, CDR2 ANQGSEA. The CDR3 covers 11 residues. DNA for the CDR3: TGCAGCGTTGGGGCAGGGGGGACCCAGTACTTC. Protein product: CSVGAGGTQYF. The variable domain in full, with the rest retrieved from reference TRBV29-1 and TRBJ2-5, is SAVISQKPSRDICQRGTSLTIQCQVDSQVTMMFWYRQQPGQSLTLIATANQGSEATYESGFVIDKFPISRPNLTFSTLTVSNMSPEDSSIYLCSVGAGGTQYFGPGTRLLVL.

Only one count was recorded for this clone. This chain connects TRBV11-2 to TRBJ2-4, with D perhaps matching TRBD1 (6 bases). The CDR3 has 15 amino acids. The germline CDR1 and CDR2 sequences are SGHAT and FQNNGV. Trimming pared 1 base from V and 10 bases from J, leaving 17 bases between. CDR3 sequence (DNA): TGTGCCAGCAGCTTAGTCGAGGGTAGTACAGGGATTCAGTACTTC. It translates to CASSLVEGSTGIQYF.

This clone has just a few counts. This chain links TRBV4-1 with TRBJ2-2; 8 bases match TRBD2. Unmatched junction bases numbered 10, after V lost 1 base and J lost 0 bases. Germline V gene lookup returns CDR1 MGHRA and CDR2 YSYEKL. CDR3 length equals 19 residues. As DNA, the CDR3 is TGCGCCAGCAGCCAAGGAAGGTTAGCGGGGCCCGCGAACACCGGGGAGCTGTTTTTT. Protein sequence: CASSQGRLAGPANTGELFF.

The chain is built from TRBV6-9 and TRBJ1-2; D gene ambiguous. In germline, CDR1 is MNHGY, CDR2 SVAAGI. The V gene lost 6 bases and the J gene lost 4 bases, with 15 bases spanning the gap. This CDR3 is 14 amino acids long. CDR3 loop: CASRPPARSYGYTF. The CDR3 bases are TGTGCCAGCAGGCCCCCGGCACGGAGCTATGGCTACACCTTC.

J is TRBJ2-7 and V is TRBV14, with 9 bases lining up with TRBD1. Per germline, CDR1 SGHDN and CDR2 FVKESK. After removal of 4 bases from V and 3 bases from J, the junction contained 7 bases not matched to a gene. The CDR3 is 15 amino acids. CDR3 protein: CASSPPGTGSYEQYF. The CDR3 nucleotides are TGTGCCAGCAGCCCTCCCGGGACAGGGAGCTACGAGCAGTACTTC.

In the case of this clone: The junction shows a germline mismatch at one end, possibly a read error. The CDR3 region is CASGLVGHGNPGELFF. CDR3 sequence (DNA): TGTGCTAGTGGTTTGGTAGGTCACGGGAACCCCGGGGAGCTGTTTTTT. This rearrangement joins TRBV12-5 to TRBJ2-2; D perhaps matches TRBD2 (5 bases). Germline CDR1 and CDR2: LGHNT and FRNRAP. The CDR3 consists of 16 residues.

This clone was seen only a few times. V is TRBV19 and J is TRBJ1-5; the D is unclear. The CDR3 sequence is 16 residues long. CDR1 and CDR2 from the germline V gene are LNHDA and SQIVND (reference sequence). Deletions cut 0 bases from V and 5 bases from J, with 14 bases between. The chain's CDR3 is CASSIDYFAGDQPQHF. CDR3 nucleotide sequence: TGTGCCAGTAGTATAGATTATTTCGCGGGAGATCAGCCCCAGCATTTT.

This clone appeared once. The chain carries TRBV7-8 and TRBJ1-5; possible D gene TRBD1, 6 bases. Germline V gives CDR1 SGHVS, CDR2 FQNEAQ. Trimming took off 5 bases at V and 3 bases at J, with 17 bases between the two ends. The CDR3 covers 16 residues. In nucleotides, the CDR3 is TGTGCCAGCAGCAAGGTCGGTGGACAGACCAATCAGCCCCAGCATTTT. Protein: CASSKVGGQTNQPQHF.

The chain has TRBV5-4 and TRBJ2-7; D is uncertain. With 0 bases removed from V and 0 bases from J, the gap between germline ends came to 7 bases. Germline V CDR1 and CDR2: SGHNT, YYREEE (reference sequence). This CDR3 spans 14 amino acids. The CDR3 coding sequence is TGTGCCAGCAGCTTGGGGCAGAGCTCCTACGAGCAGTACGTC. Its protein product is CASSLGQSSYEQYV.

The chain uses TRBV7-9 and TRBJ2-1; 7 bases align to TRBD2. The CDR3 extends over 14 amino acids. The V gene end was trimmed by 1 base and the J gene end by 3 bases; junction bases not matched to a gene: 0. Germline CDR1 and CDR2: SEHNR and FQNEAQ (reference sequence). DNA of the CDR3: TGTGCCAGCAGCTTAGGCGGGGGCTACAATGAGCAGTTCTTC. Its protein is CASSLGGGYNEQFF.

This chain joins TRBV29-1 and TRBJ2-1, with D perhaps given as TRBD1 or TRBD2 (5 bases each). Germline CDR1 reads SQVTM; CDR2 reads ANQGSEA. The germline V and J ends were trimmed by 4 bases and 9 bases, with 16 bases remaining between them. This CDR3 is built from 13 residues. The CDR3: CSVVIQGGLEQFF. The CDR3 bases are TGCAGCGTTGTCATCCAGGGCGGGCTTGAGCAGTTCTTC.

The chain has TRBV7-8 and TRBJ1-1; unclear D gene. The CDR3 length is 14 residues. From germline, CDR1 is SGHVS and CDR2 FQNEAQ. V was clipped by 0 bases and J by 5 bases, with 10 bases between them. For the CDR3, the DNA is TGTGCCAGCAGCTTAGCTGGGCCTGGAACTGAAGCTTTCTTT. It specifies CASSLAGPGTEAFF.

The chain carries TRBV4-2 and TRBJ2-2; D not certain. This CDR3 has 15 amino acids. Deletions cut 0 bases from V and 0 bases from J, with 5 bases between. Looked up from germline, CDR1 is LGHNA and CDR2 is YNFKEQ. Here the CDR3 reads CASSQDRTNTGELFF. Here the CDR3 DNA reads TGTGCCAGCAGCCAAGATCGTACGAACACCGGGGAGCTGTTTTTT.

V gene TRBV5-4 combines with J gene TRBJ1-2; D call uncertain. Germline loops: CDR1 SGHNT, CDR2 YYREEE (reference sequence). This CDR3 spans 15 amino acids. The V and J ends lost 0 bases and 3 bases respectively, with 12 bases between them. The CDR3 bases are TGTGCCAGCAGCTTGGCCTCGGGCAGCTACTATGGCTACACCTTC. Translated, it gives CASSLASGSYYGYTF.

The J gene is TRBJ2-5, the V gene TRBV19, with 9 bases fitting TRBD2. Unmatched junction bases numbered 5, after V lost 6 bases and J lost 3 bases. There are 14 residues in the CDR3. The germline gives CDR1 LNHDA, CDR2 SQIVND (reference sequence). CDR3 region: CASRNIAGEETQYF. For the CDR3, the DNA is TGTGCCAGTAGGAACATAGCGGGGGAAGAGACCCAGTACTTC.

The CDR3 bases are TGCAGCGTTTCCGGGACCCCGGTAAGGTACACCGGGGAGCTGTTTTTT. Its translation: CSVSGTPVRYTGELFF. The genes are TRBV29-1 and TRBJ2-2; the D gene could be TRBD1 or TRBD2 (5 bases each). Germline loops: CDR1 SQVTM, CDR2 ANQGSEA. Trimming removed 5 bases from V and 3 bases from J, with 19 bases in between. The CDR3 sequence is 16 residues long.